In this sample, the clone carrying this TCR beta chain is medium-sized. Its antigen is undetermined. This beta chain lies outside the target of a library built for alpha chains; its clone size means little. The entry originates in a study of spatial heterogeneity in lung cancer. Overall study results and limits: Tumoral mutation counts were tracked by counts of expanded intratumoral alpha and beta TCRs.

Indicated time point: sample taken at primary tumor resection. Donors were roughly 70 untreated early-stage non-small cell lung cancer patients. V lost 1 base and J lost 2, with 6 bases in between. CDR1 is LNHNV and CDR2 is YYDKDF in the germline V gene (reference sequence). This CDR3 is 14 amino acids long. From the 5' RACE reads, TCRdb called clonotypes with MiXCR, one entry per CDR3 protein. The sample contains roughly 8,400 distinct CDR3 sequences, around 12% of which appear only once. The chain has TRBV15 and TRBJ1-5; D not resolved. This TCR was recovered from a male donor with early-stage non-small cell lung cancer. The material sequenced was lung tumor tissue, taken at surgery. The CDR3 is CATSRGYGNQPQHF. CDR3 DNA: TGTGCCACCAGCAGAGGGTACGGCAATCAGCCCCAGCATTTT.